Following are 20 T cell receptor beta chains from one sample sequenced in a study of OX40 agonist ivuxolimab in advanced cancers. Method: immunoSEQ multiplex PCR; TCRdb's copy keeps in-frame clones and lacks some. This table has about 44,000 clones, under 90% appearing once. The sequenced sample was CD4+ or CD8+ T cells sorted from blood, obtained in a trial of the OX40 agonist ivuxolimab. Receptors originate from an adult with an advanced solid tumor such as melanoma, head and neck, liver or kidney cancer.

The CDR3 DNA is TGTGCCAGCAGCCTTGGACAGGCGGGGAAGGCCACCTTC. Translated, it gives CASSLGQAGKATF. The chain links TRBV28 to TRBJ1-2; 7 bases fit TRBD1. CDR1 is MDHEN, CDR2 SYDVKM, per germline. CDR3 length: 13 amino acids. The V and J ends lost 6 bases and 13 bases, in that order; junction bases with no gene match: 14.

This clone was counted a single time. The chain is built from TRBV7-2 and TRBJ1-5; perhaps TRBD1 as D (5 bases). The CDR3 totals 12 residues. V was shortened by 5 bases and J by 5 bases, with 7 bases between the two germline ends. Germline CDR1 and CDR2: SGHTA and FQGNSA. CDR3 nucleotide sequence: TGTGCCAGCAGCCAGACAGATCAGCCCCAGCATTTT. It translates to CASSQTDQPQHF.

The chain couples TRBV6-5 to TRBJ2-3; weak D call: TRBD2 (6 bases). Germline CDR1 reads MNHEY; CDR2 reads SVGAGI. The V and J ends lost 8 bases and 7 bases respectively, with 13 bases between them. CDR3 length equals 12 residues. CDR3 sequence (DNA): TGTGCCAGCGAAGGTAGCGGTAATACGCAGTATTTT. Encoded protein: CASEGSGNTQYF.

The chain recombines TRBV10-3 with TRBJ2-7; D possibly corresponds to TRBD2 (6 bases). Germline assignment: CDR1 ENHRY and CDR2 SYGVKD. The CDR3 has 13 residues. Deletions cut 11 bases from V and 4 bases from J, with 18 bases between. CDR3 coding DNA: TGTGCCGTCGCCCCTGGGGAGGTGTACGAGCAGTACTTC. Translating gives CAVAPGEVYEQYF.

This chain links TRBV27 with TRBJ2-3, with D possibly TRBD2 on 5 matching bases. V was pared by 5 bases and J by 6 bases, with 18 bases between. The germline gives CDR1 MNHEY, CDR2 SMNVEV (reference sequence). The CDR3 totals 15 residues. CDR3 nucleotide sequence: TGTGCCAGCAGTCAAGACTACGTGGGTAGCGATACGCAGTATTTT. It yields the protein CASSQDYVGSDTQYF.

V usage is TRBV6-8 and J usage is TRBJ1-1; 7 bases match TRBD1. After removal of 7 bases from V and 1 base from J, the junction contained 6 bases not matched to a gene. The CDR3 consists of 14 residues. Germline values: CDR1 MNHGY, CDR2 SAAAGT. CDR3 residues: CASKQGKPNTEAFF. For the CDR3, the DNA is TGTGCCAGCAAACAGGGGAAGCCGAACACTGAAGCTTTCTTT.

The chain links TRBV15 to TRBJ2-2; 8 nucleotides line up with TRBD2. With V trimmed by 5 bases and J by 7 bases, 9 bases remained unmatched. Germline V gene sequence: CDR1 LNHNV, CDR2 YYDKDF (reference sequence). The CDR3 is 15 residues long. This CDR3 is CATSRGGTFGGELFF. As DNA, the CDR3 is TGTGCCACCAGCCGGGGGGGAACTTTTGGCGGGGAGCTGTTTTTT.

This chain uses TRBV10-2 with TRBJ1-4, with a weak D call TRBD1 (5 bases). V lost 3 bases and J 4 bases, leaving 12 bases between the germline ends. Germline V gives CDR1 WSHSY, CDR2 SAAADI. CDR3 length: 15 residues. DNA of the CDR3: TGCGCCAGCAGTGACGGGGCGGGTGGTAATGAAAAACTGTTTTTT. This translates into CASSDGAGGNEKLFF.

The CDR3 sequence is CASSVDHSSYEQYF. The DNA of the CDR3 is TGTGCCAGCAGCGTGGACCATTCCTCCTACGAGCAGTACTTC. The rearrangement links TRBV9 to TRBJ2-7, with D unclear. Germline V lookup: CDR1 SGDLS, CDR2 YYNGEE. Trimming pared 2 bases from V and 0 bases from J, leaving 9 bases between. The CDR3 runs to 14 residues.

J is TRBJ2-1 and V is TRBV5-1, with 12 nucleotides matching TRBD2. V trimming: 1 base; J trimming: 7 bases; junction bases outside the gene matches: 9. The CDR3 extends over 17 amino acids. The germline V gene has CDR1 SGHRS and CDR2 YFSETQ. CDR3 in DNA: TGCGCCAGCAGCTTGATGTCTAGCGGGAGGGCGGGTAATGAGCAGTTCTTC. Translating it yields CASSLMSSGRAGNEQFF.

This chain links TRBV19 with TRBJ2-1; D could derive from TRBD1 or TRBD2 (6 bases each). CDR1 and CDR2 from the germline V gene are LNHDA and SQIVND (reference sequence). The CDR3 has 17 residues. The V end was cut by 3 bases, the J end by 9 bases, with 24 bases between. The CDR3 nucleotides read TGTGCCAGTAGTATCGGTTCGGGGGCGCCGGAAGGACCTGAGCAGTTCTTC. This translates into CASSIGSGAPEGPEQFF.

This sequence joins TRBV27 and TRBJ2-2, with a weak D call TRBD2 (5 bases). The CDR3 has 16 residues. CDR1 and CDR2 from the germline V gene are MNHEY and SMNVEV (reference sequence). V was pared by 2 bases and J by 4 bases, with 14 bases between. The CDR3 DNA reads TGTGCCAGCAGTTTAGAGGGCCCACGATCCACCGGGGAGCTGTTTTTT. Translating it yields CASSLEGPRSTGELFF.

V usage is TRBV4-2 and J usage is TRBJ1-1, with D possibly TRBD1 on 6 matching bases. Looked up from germline, CDR1 is LGHNA and CDR2 is YNFKEQ. With 4 bases removed from V and 1 base from J, the gap between germline ends came to 13 bases. This CDR3 region has 15 residues. CDR3 in amino acids: CASSPMPGQNTEAFF. In DNA form, the CDR3 reads TGTGCCAGCAGCCCGATGCCGGGACAGAACACTGAAGCTTTCTTT.

V and J are TRBV7-9 and TRBJ2-3, with a possible D match to TRBD1 (5 bases). Germline CDR1 SEHNR, CDR2 FQNEAQ (reference sequence). V shed 5 bases and J shed 3 bases, with 15 bases lying between them. The CDR3 runs 15 residues. The CDR3 region has the DNA TGTGCCAGCAGCCGTGGGGCATTTACAACAGATACGCAGTATTTT. It is translated as CASSRGAFTTDTQYF.

The rearrangement uses TRBV5-4 and TRBJ1-2; the match to TRBD1 covers 9 bases. The ends lost 3 bases at V and 2 bases at J; junction bases unmatched: 5. CDR3 length: 15 amino acids. Germline CDR1 is SGHNT and CDR2 is YYREEE (reference sequence). In DNA, the CDR3 is TGTGCCAGCAGCTGGGGACAGGGACCCAACTATGGCTACACCTTC. It encodes CASSWGQGPNYGYTF.

The chain joins TRBV19 to TRBJ2-7; D is perhaps TRBD1 (6 bases). V was cut by 3 bases and J by 4 bases, with 13 bases left in between. Germline CDR1 LNHDA, CDR2 SQIVND (reference sequence). The CDR3 covers 14 residues. CDR3 coding DNA: TGTGCCAGTAGTATGCAGGGGACGATGTACGAGCAGTACTTC. This codes for CASSMQGTMYEQYF.

The rearrangement links TRBV27 to TRBJ2-1; 8 nucleotides line up with TRBD1. The germline CDR1 and CDR2 sequences are MNHEY and SMNVEV (reference sequence). CDR3 size: 13 residues. The ends lost 7 bases at V and 9 bases at J; junction bases unmatched: 8. Here the CDR3 reads CASKDRDLSEQFF. CDR3 DNA: TGTGCCAGCAAGGACAGGGATCTCAGTGAGCAGTTCTTC.

J is TRBJ1-2 and V is TRBV19; 8 bases are a match to TRBD1. This CDR3 spans 12 amino acids. The germline V gene has CDR1 LNHDA and CDR2 SQIVND (reference sequence). V was pared by 7 bases and J by 2 bases, with 0 bases of the junction left unmatched. CDR3 nucleotides: TGTGCCAGTAACAGGGGGAACTATGGCTACACCTTC. It translates to CASNRGNYGYTF. Supplemented by reference TRBV19 and TRBJ1-2, the full variable domain reads DGGITQSPKYLFRKEGQNVTLSCEQNLNHDAMYWYRQDPGQGLRLIYYSQIVNDFQKGDIAEGYSVSREKKESFPLTVTSAQKNPTAFYLCASNRGNYGYTFGSGTRLTVV.

The chain couples TRBV7-9 to TRBJ2-3; tentatively, D is TRBD1 (8 bases). The CDR3 runs to 15 residues. CDR1 is SEHNR and CDR2 is FQNEAQ in the germline V gene (reference sequence). Trimming left V 4 bases short and J 5 bases short, with 16 bases between. In DNA form, the CDR3 reads TGTGCCAGCAGCTACACCACAGGGGGGGGAGATACGCAGTATTTT. Amino acid sequence: CASSYTTGGGDTQYF.

The V call is TRBV19, the J call TRBJ1-3; 7 bases fit TRBD1. Germline loops: CDR1 LNHDA, CDR2 SQIVND (reference sequence). V shed 4 bases, J shed 0 bases, and the junction held 12 bases outside the gene matches. There are 18 residues in the CDR3. The CDR3 reads CASSTGTVPQSSGNTIYF. The DNA for the CDR3 is TGTGCCAGTAGTACCGGGACAGTCCCTCAAAGCTCTGGAAACACCATATATTTT.